This T cell receptor (beta chain) was found in a study of CD8+CD57+ T cells in acquired aplastic anemia (dated 2018 in TCRdb). Some background on the complete study: DNA extracted from sorted CD4+ and CD8+ cells had a mean of approximately 3.5 ug, with a range of about 0.2 to 30 ug. An average of approximately 9.8 million reads for CD4+ cells and 12 million or so reads for CD8+ cells was obtained from healthy donor samples. Study-wide findings and limitations: About 28 CD8+ CDR3 sequences were found in both patients and controls but appeared to be highly expressed in patients and within the immunodominant clones of the patients. CD8+ Simpson's diversity did not differ significantly between patients and healthy controls (P=0.060).

The CDR3 runs 12 amino acids, cysteine and phenylalanine included. The retained sequence is limited to the CDR3, 36 bases, with the frame set at the first base. From the germline V gene (reference sequence), CDR1 is LNHDA and CDR2 is SQIVND. The germline ends are 3 bases apart after V is trimmed by 6 bases and J by 0 bases. Genomic DNA was used as template for profiling of TCR beta VDJ combinations and CDR3 sequences. An Illumina HiSeq 2000 was the platform used for TCR repertoire sequencing. The original methods were these. TRBV/TRBJ rearrangement plots, CDR3 size and DJ length profiles, and Simpson's diversity index were used to assess repertoires. The most abundant DNA sequence in the deep sequencing data was taken as the immunodominant clone. CDR3 amino acid sequences were checked for sharing between subjects and were compared against published repertoires and the VDJdb database. TCRdb reran the public reads through fastp at Q25 and MiXCR, keeping productive beta chains. Records with the same CDR3 protein are collapsed into one entry carrying the most frequent genes and DNA. Here the V and J calls rest on TCRdb's processing, not on the authors' analysis. For this sample there are under 250,000 distinct CDR3 sequences; around 32% appear just once. 0.95% to 1.2% of the sample is held by the ten biggest clonotypes.

To note about this clonotype: Its specific antigen is unknown. Within one base of it there is no much larger clone, and no base qualities were kept.

The study deep-sequenced TCR repertoires of sorted CD4+ and CD8+ blood T cells from severe aplastic anemia patients and healthy subjects. Ficoll-Paque density gradient centrifugation was used to isolate peripheral blood mononuclear cells. Before DNA was extracted, CD4+ and CD8+ T cells were sorted using either FACS or magnetic beads. The chain couples TRBV19 to TRBJ2-1; the D gene lacks a confident call. The sequencing input was sorted CD4+, CD8+, or CD8+CD57+ T cells (not recorded which) from PBMCs. This TCR was sampled from a human donor in good health, serving as a control. In nucleotide form, the sequence is TGTGCCAGTAGGTTCTCCTACAATGAGCAGTTCTTC. Its coded protein is CASRFSYNEQFF.